What follows are 5 T cell receptor beta chains derived from one specimen sequenced in a study of shared clonotypes between healthy human individuals. Assay: immunoSEQ multiplex PCR; the TCRdb copy retains only in-frame clones and omits some. Counted here are roughly 2.4 million clones, approximately 95% occurring once; the ten biggest clones make up roughly 0.13%. Sequenced input: naive CD4+ T cells sorted from blood. Subset of the sample: CD45RA+ positively selected. These receptor sequences come from a man younger than 30 in good health.

Remarks on this clone: The same CDR3 is also encoded by other DNA sequences in this sample. This rearrangement joins TRBV6-5 to TRBJ2-7, with no clear D. Trimming pared 6 bases from V and 3 bases from J, leaving 9 bases between. The germline V gene encodes CDR1 MNHEY and CDR2 SVGAGI. The CDR3 extends over 12 amino acids. CDR3 DNA: TGTGCCAGCAGCCCAAGAGGCTACGAGCAGTACTTC. It translates to CASSPRGYEQYF.

The gene calls are TRBV6-6 and TRBJ2-5; no definite D call. The CDR3 runs to 15 residues. The germline V gene has CDR1 MNHNY and CDR2 SVGAGI (reference sequence). The V and J ends lost 0 bases and 1 base respectively, with 9 bases between them. The CDR3 region has the DNA TGTGCCAGCAGTTACTCTGGGGTGGGCCAAGAGACCCAGTACTTC. This codes for CASSYSGVGQETQYF.

The chain recombines TRBV11-2 with TRBJ1-6; 7 bases align to TRBD1. The V gene's germline CDR1 is SGHAT and CDR2 FQNNGV. This CDR3 spans 14 amino acids. V shed 7 bases, J shed 9 bases, and the junction held 9 bases outside the gene matches. Here the CDR3 reads CASTGGTVVSPLHF. CDR3 bases: TGTGCCAGCACCGGGGGGACAGTCGTTTCACCCCTCCACTTT.

The chain couples TRBV6-5 to TRBJ1-6; D is unclear. This CDR3 is 14 amino acids long. Germline values: CDR1 MNHEY, CDR2 SVGAGI. V shed 6 bases and J shed 5 bases, with 11 bases lying between them. The DNA for the CDR3 is TGTGCCAGCAGGGGCCCTGGGAATAATTCACCCCTCCACTTT. Translating gives CASRGPGNNSPLHF.

This rearrangement joins TRBV18 to TRBJ1-1; D is unresolved. Germline V gene sequence: CDR1 KGHSH, CDR2 LQKENI. The V and J ends lost 1 base and 3 bases respectively, with 12 bases between them. The CDR3 contains 15 residues. This CDR3 reads CASSPLSPPDTEAFF. The CDR3 DNA reads as TGTGCCAGCTCACCACTAAGCCCTCCAGACACTGAAGCTTTCTTT.